This TCR beta chain was documented in a study of response to subunit inactivated influenza vaccine. Study observations and caveats: After each seasonal influenza vaccination, few new T cells are recruited, the authors suggested.

Via MiXCR, TCRdb re-called the RT-PCR reads, giving one row per CDR3 protein. This table holds 430,000 or so distinct CDR3 sequences, roughly 9.8% found once. Trimming at V came to 8 bases and at J to 5 bases, leaving 8 bases not matched to a gene. Germline V gene lookup returns CDR1 MDHEN and CDR2 SYDVKM. The CDR3 consists of 13 residues. To note about this clonotype: Its antigen is undetermined.

The clonotype was recovered from a man aged 50-60 years who received an inactivated influenza vaccine. J is TRBJ2-7 and V is TRBV28, with TRBD1 matching 8 bases. This material consisted of PBMCs from blood, taken roughly 48 days after vaccination. The CDR3 DNA follows: TGTGCCAGCGAGGACAGGGATAGGGACGAGCAGTACTTC. Protein product: CASEDRDRDEQYF. Using reference TRBV28 and TRBJ2-7 for the parts outside the CDR3, the full variable domain is DVKVTQSSRYLVKRTGEKVFLECVQDMDHENMFWYRQDPGLGLRLIYFSYDVKMKEKGDIPEGYSVSREKKERFSLILESASTNQTSMYLCASEDRDRDEQYFGPGTRLTVT.